A single T cell receptor (beta chain) is shown here with its context. Antigen unknown. The entry originates in a study of shared clonotypes between healthy human individuals. Study-level findings and limits: Clonotypes not shared had lower generation probabilities than those common to all four donors.

Assay used: immunoSEQ multiplex PCR; TCRdb lists only in-frame clones, some missing. Here the sample spans a few million clones, 93% being singletons. The germline CDR1 and CDR2 sequences are GTSNPN and SVGIG (reference sequence). This CDR3 is 15 amino acids long. The V gene lost 2 bases and the J gene lost 5 bases, with 15 bases spanning the gap. The sample taken for sequencing was naive CD4+ T cells from PBMCs. The sample's subset: CD45RA+ positively selected. This receptor was identified in a man between 18 and 35 years old in good health. Some clones in this sample may be carry-over from other donors' samples. The gene calls are TRBV30 and TRBJ2-2; D perhaps matches TRBD1 (6 bases). The CDR3 DNA is TGTGCCTGGAGTCAAGGGCAGGGGAGAACCGGGGAGCTGTTTTTT. Translated: CAWSQGQGRTGELFF.